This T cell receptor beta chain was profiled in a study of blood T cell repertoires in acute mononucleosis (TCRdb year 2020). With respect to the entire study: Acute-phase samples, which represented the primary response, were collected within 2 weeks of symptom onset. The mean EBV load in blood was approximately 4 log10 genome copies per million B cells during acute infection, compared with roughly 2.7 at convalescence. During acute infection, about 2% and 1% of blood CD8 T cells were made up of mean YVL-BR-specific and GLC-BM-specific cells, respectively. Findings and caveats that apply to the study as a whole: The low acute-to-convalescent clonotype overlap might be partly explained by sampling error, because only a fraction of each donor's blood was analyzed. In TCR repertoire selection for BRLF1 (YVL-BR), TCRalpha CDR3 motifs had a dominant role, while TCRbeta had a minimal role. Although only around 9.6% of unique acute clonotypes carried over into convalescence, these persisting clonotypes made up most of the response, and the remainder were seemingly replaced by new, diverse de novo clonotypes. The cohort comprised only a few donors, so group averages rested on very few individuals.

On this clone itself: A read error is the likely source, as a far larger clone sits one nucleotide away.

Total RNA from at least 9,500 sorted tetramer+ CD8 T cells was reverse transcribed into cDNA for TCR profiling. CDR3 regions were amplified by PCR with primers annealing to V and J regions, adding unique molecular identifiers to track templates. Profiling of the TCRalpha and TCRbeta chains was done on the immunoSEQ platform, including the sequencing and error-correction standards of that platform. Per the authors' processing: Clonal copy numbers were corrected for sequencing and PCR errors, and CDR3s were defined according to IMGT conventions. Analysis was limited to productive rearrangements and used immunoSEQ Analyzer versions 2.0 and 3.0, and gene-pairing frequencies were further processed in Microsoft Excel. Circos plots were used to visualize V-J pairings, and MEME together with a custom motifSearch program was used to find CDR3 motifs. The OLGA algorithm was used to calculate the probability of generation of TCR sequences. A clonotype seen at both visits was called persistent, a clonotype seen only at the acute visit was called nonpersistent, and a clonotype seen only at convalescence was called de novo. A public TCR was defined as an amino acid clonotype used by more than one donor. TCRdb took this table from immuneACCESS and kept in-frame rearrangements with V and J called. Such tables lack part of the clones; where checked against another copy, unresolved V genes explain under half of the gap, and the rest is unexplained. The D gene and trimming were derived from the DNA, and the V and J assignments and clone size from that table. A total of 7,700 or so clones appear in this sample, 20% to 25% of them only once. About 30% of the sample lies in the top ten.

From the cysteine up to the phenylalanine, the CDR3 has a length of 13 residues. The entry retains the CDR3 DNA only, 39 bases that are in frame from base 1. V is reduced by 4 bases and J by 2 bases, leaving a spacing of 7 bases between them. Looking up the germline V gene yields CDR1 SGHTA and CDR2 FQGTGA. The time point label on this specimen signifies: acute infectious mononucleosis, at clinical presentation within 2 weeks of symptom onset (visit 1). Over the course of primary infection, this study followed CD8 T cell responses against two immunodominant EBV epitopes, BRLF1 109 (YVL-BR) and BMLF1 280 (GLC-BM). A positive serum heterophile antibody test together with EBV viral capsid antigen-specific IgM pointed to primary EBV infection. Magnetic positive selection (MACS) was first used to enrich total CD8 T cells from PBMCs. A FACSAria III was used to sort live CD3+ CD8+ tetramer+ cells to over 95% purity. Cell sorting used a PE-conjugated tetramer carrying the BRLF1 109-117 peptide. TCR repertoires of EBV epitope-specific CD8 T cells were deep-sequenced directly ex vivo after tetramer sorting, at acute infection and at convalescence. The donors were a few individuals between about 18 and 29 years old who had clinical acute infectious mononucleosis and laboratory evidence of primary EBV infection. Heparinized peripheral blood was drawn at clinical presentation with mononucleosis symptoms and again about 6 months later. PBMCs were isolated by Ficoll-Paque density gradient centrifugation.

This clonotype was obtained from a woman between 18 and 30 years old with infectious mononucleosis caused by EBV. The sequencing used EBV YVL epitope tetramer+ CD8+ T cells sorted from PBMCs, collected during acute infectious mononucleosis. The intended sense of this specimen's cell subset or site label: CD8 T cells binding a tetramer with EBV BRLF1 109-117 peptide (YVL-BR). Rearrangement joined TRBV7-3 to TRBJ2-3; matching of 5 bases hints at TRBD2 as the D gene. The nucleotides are TGTGCCAGCAGCTATCTAGCCACAGATACGCAGTATTTT. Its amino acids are CASSYLATDTQYF. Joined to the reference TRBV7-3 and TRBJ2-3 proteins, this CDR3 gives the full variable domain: GAGVSQTPSNKVTEKGKYVELRCDPISGHTALYWYRQSLGQGPEFLIYFQGTGAADDSGLPNDRFFAVRPEGSVSTLKIQRTERGDSAVYLCASSYLATDTQYFGPGTRLTVL.